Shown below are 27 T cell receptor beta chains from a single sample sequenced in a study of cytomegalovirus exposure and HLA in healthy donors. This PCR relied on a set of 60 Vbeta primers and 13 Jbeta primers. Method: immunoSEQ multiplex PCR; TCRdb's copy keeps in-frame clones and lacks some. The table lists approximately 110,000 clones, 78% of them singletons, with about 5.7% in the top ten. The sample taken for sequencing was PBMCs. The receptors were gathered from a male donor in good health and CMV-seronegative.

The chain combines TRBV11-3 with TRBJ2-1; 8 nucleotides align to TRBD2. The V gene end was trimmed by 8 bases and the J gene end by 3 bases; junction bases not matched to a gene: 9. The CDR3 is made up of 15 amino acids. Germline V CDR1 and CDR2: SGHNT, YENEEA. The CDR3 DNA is TGTGCCAGCGGGTTCGGGACTAGTTTCTACAATGAGCAGTTCTTC. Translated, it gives CASGFGTSFYNEQFF. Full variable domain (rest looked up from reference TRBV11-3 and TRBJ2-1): EAGVVQSPRYKIIEKKQPVAFWCNPISGHNTLYWYLQNLGQGPELLIRYENEEAVDDSQLPKDRFSAERLKGVDSTLKIQPAELGDSAVYLCASGFGTSFYNEQFFGPGTRLTVL.

The CDR3 bases are TGCAGCTGGGCTTACAATGAGCAGTTCTTC. Translation gives CSWAYNEQFF. This sequence joins TRBV20-1 and TRBJ2-1; D gene unclear. CDR3 length: 10 amino acids. Looked up from germline, CDR1 is DFQATT and CDR2 is SNEGSKA (reference sequence).

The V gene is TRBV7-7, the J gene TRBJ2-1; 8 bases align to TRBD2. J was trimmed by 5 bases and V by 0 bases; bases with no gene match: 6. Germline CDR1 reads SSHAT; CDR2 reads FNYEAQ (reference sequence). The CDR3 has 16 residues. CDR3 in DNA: TGTGCCAGCAGCTTAGCTGTAGCGGGGCCTAACAATGAGCAGTTCTTC. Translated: CASSLAVAGPNNEQFF.

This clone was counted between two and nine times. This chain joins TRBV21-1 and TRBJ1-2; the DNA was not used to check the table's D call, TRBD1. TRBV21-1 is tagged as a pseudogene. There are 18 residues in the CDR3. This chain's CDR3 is CASSPQGDTTGPEGGYTF. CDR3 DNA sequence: TGTGCCAGCAGCCCCCAAGGGGACACGACGGGACCTGAAGGGGGCTACACCTTC.

Written as DNA, the CDR3 is TGTGCCAGCAGCTTCCTAGCTCCCACAGATACGCAGTATTTT. It yields the protein CASSFLAPTDTQYF. The chain combines TRBV5-4 with TRBJ2-3; D is perhaps TRBD2 (5 bases). With 2 bases removed from V and 2 bases from J, the gap between germline ends came to 9 bases. There are 14 residues in the CDR3. Germline lookup yields CDR1 SGHNT and CDR2 YYREEE (reference sequence). The full variable domain, its missing parts supplied by reference TRBV5-4 and TRBJ2-3, is ETGVTQSPTHLIKTRGQQVTLRCSSQSGHNTVSWYQQALGQGPQFIFQYYREEENGRGNFPPRFSGLQFPNYSSELNVNALELDDSALYLCASSFLAPTDTQYFGPGTRLTVL.

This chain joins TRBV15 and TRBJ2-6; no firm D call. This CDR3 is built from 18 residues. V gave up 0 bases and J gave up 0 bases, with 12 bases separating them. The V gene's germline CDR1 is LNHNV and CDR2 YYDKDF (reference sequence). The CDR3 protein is CATSRDPNSPSGANVLTF. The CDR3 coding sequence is TGTGCCACCAGCAGAGATCCAAACAGCCCCTCTGGGGCCAACGTCCTGACTTTC. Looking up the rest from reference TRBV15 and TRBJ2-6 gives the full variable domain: DAMVIQNPRYQVTQFGKPVTLSCSQTLNHNVMYWYQQKSSQAPKLLFHYYDKDFNNEADTPDNFQSRRPNTSFCFLDIRSPGLGDTAMYLCATSRDPNSPSGANVLTFGAGSRLTVL.

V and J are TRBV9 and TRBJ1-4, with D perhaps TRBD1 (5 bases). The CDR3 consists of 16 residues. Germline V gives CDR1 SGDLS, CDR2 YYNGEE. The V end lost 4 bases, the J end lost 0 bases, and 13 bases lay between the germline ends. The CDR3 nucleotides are TGTGCCAGCAGCCTGTCCGGACAAGCAACTAATGAAAAACTGTTTTTT. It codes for CASSLSGQATNEKLFF.

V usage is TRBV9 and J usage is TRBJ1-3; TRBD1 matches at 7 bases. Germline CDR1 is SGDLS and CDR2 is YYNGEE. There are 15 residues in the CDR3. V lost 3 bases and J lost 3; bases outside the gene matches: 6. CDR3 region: CASSALTGNGNTIYF. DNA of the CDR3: TGTGCCAGCAGCGCACTGACAGGGAATGGAAACACCATATATTTT.

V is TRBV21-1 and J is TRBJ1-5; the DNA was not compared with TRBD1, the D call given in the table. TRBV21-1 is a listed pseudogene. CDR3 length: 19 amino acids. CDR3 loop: CASSKALDLGAHSNQPQHF. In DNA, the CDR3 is TGTGCCAGCAGCAAAGCGCTCGACCTGGGGGCCCATAGCAATCAGCCCCAGCATTTT.

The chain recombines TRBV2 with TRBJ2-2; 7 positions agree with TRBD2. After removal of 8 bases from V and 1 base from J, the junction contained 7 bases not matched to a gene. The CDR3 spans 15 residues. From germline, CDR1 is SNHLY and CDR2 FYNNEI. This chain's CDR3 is CASDRLAENTGELFF. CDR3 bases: TGTGCCAGCGACAGACTAGCCGAGAACACCGGGGAGCTGTTTTTT.

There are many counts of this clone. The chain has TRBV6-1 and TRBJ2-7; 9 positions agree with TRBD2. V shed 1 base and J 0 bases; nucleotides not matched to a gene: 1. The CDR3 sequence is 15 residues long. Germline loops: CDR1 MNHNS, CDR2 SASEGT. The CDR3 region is CASSEGLADSYEQYF. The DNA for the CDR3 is TGTGCCAGCAGTGAAGGACTAGCGGACTCCTACGAGCAGTACTTC.

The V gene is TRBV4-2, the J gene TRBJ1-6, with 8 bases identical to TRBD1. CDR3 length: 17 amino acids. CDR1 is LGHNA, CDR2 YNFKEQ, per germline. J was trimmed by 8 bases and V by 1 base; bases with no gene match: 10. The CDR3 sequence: CASSQGGSRDRYSPLHF. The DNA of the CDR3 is TGTGCCAGCAGCCAAGGAGGCTCGAGGGACAGGTATTCACCCCTCCACTTT.

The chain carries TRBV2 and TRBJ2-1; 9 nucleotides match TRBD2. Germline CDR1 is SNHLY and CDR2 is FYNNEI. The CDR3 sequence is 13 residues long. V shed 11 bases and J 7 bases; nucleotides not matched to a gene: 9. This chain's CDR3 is CAGGASGVNEQFF. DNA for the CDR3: TGTGCCGGGGGGGCTAGCGGGGTTAATGAGCAGTTCTTC.

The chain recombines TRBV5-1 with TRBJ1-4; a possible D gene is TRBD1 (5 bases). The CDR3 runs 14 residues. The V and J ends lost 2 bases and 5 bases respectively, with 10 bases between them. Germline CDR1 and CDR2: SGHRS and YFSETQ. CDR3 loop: CASSFNRGNEKLFF. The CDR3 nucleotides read TGCGCCAGCAGCTTCAATAGGGGCAATGAAAAACTGTTTTTT.

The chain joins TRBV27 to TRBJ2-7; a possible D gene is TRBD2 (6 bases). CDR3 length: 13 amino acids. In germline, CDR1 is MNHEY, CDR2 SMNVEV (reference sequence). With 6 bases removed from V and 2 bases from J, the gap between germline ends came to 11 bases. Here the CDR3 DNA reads TGTGCCAGCAGCTACCCGGGGGCCTACGAGCAGTACTTC. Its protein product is CASSYPGAYEQYF.

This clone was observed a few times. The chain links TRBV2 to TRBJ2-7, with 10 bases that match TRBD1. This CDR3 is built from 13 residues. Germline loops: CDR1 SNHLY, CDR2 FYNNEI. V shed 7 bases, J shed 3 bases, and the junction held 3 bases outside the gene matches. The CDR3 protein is CASKGTGDYEQYF. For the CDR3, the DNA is TGTGCCAGCAAGGGGACAGGGGACTACGAGCAGTACTTC.

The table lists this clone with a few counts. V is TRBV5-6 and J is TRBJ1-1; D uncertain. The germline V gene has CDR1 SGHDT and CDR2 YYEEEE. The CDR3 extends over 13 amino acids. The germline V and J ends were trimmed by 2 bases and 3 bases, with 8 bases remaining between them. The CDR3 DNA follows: TGTGCCAGCAGCTTATACAGCTACACTGAAGCTTTCTTT. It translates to CASSLYSYTEAFF.

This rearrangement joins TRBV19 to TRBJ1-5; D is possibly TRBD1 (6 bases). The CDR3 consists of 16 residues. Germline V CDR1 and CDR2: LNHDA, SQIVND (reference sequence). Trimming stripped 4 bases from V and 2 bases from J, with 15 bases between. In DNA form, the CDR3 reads TGTGCCAGTAGTAGGCCTACAGGGAAGGGCAATCAGCCCCAGCATTTT. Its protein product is CASSRPTGKGNQPQHF.

Here the CDR3 DNA reads TGTGCCACCCGGGGGGGGGAGACCCAGTACTTC. It specifies CATRGGETQYF. The chain is built from TRBV19 and TRBJ2-5; 8 bases are shared with TRBD2. The V segment lost 10 bases and the J segment 5 bases; nucleotides outside the gene matches: 3. There are 11 residues in the CDR3. The germline gives CDR1 LNHDA, CDR2 SQIVND (reference sequence).

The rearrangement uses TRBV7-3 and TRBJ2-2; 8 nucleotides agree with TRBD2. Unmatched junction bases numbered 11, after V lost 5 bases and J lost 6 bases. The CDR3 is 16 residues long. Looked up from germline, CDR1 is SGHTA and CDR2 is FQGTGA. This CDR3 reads CASSILPGGESGELFF. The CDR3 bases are TGTGCCAGCAGCATACTACCGGGGGGGGAGTCCGGGGAGCTGTTTTTT.

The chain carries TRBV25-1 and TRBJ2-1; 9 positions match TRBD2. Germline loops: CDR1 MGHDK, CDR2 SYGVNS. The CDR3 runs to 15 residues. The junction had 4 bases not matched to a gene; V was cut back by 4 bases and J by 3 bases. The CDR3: CASSVGTSLYNEQFF. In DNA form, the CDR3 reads TGTGCCAGCAGTGTCGGGACTAGCCTCTACAATGAGCAGTTCTTC.

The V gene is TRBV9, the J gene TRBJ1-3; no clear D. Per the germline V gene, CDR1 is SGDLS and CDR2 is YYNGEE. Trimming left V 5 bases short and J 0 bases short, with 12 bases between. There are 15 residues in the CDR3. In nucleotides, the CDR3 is TGTGCCAGCAGTCGGTCCGATGGCTCTGGAAACACCATATATTTT. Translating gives CASSRSDGSGNTIYF.

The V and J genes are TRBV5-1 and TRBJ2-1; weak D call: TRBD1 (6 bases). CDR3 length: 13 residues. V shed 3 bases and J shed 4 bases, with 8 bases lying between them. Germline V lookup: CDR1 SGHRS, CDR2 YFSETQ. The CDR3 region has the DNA TGCGCCAGCAGCTGGGACACTTACAATGAGCAGTTCTTC. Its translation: CASSWDTYNEQFF.

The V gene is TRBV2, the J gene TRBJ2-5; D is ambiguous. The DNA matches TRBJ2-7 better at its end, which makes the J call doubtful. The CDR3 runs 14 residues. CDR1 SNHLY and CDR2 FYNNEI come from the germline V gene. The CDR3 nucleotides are TGTGCCAGCAGTCGACTCCTTAGCTCCTACGAGCAGTACTTC. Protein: CASSRLLSSYEQYF.

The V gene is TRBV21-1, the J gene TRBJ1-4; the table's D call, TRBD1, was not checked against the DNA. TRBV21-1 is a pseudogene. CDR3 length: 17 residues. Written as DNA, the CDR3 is TGTGCCAGCAGCAAAGGGATGTGGGGGCCGCCTAATGAAAAACTGTTTTTT. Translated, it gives CASSKGMWGPPNEKLFF.

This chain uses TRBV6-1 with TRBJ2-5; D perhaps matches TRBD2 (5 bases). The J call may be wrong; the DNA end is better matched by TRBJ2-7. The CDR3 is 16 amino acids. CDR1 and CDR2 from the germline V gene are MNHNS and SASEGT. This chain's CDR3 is CASSEAVAQRGYEQYF. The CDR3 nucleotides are TGTGCCAGCAGTGAAGCGGTAGCTCAGAGAGGGTACGAGCAGTACTTC.

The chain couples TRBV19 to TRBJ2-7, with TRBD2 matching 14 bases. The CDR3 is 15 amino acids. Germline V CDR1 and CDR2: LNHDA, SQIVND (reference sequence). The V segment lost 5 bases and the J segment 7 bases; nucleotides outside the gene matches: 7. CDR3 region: CASSAGLAGVEEQYF. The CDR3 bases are TGTGCCAGTAGTGCGGGACTAGCGGGAGTTGAAGAGCAGTACTTC.